Listed here are 30 T cell receptor beta chains from one sample, sequenced in a study of Ad26.COV2.S vaccination and SARS-CoV-2 variants. TCRdb's table, derived via immunoSEQ multiplex PCR, lists solely in-frame clones and lacks some. The data contain more than 150,000 clones, around 85% of them singletons. The sample here was peripheral blood, taken after recovery from COVID-19. The receptor source for this set is a human donor who had recovered from COVID-19.

The chain employs TRBV30 and TRBJ1-4; D gene uncertain. The CDR3 sequence is 13 residues long. Germline V CDR1 and CDR2: GTSNPN, SVGIG (reference sequence). Trimming stripped 2 bases from V and 3 bases from J, with 7 bases between. CDR3 loop: CAWSQVSNEKLFF. For the CDR3, the DNA is TGTGCCTGGAGTCAGGTGTCTAATGAAAAACTGTTTTTT.

V and J are TRBV3-1 (or the pseudogene TRBV3-2) and TRBJ1-2; D is unresolved. The ends were cut back, 5 bases at V and 4 bases at J, with 8 bases in the middle. This CDR3 contains 12 residues. In germline, CDR1 is LGHDT, CDR2 YNNKEL (reference sequence). CDR3 amino acids: CASSARAYGYTF. The CDR3 region has the DNA TGTGCCAGCAGCGCGAGGGCCTATGGCTACACCTTC.

This clone has a single count. The genes are TRBV20-1 and TRBJ2-3, with D possibly TRBD1 on 6 matching bases. Germline V CDR1 and CDR2: DFQATT, SNEGSKA (reference sequence). The CDR3 consists of 15 residues. Trimming left V 3 bases short and J 1 base short, with 14 bases between. The CDR3, as DNA: TGCAGTGCTAGTTCTGGGGGCTCACGCACAGATACGCAGTATTTT. Translated, it gives CSASSGGSRTDTQYF.

The V gene is TRBV6-5, the J gene TRBJ2-1; 8 bases align to TRBD1. Germline CDR1 MNHEY, CDR2 SVGAGI. The ends lost 4 bases at V and 9 bases at J; junction bases unmatched: 5. CDR3 length equals 13 residues. CDR3: CASSLDRDGEQFF. Here the CDR3 DNA reads TGTGCCAGCAGTTTGGACAGGGATGGTGAGCAGTTCTTC.

The chain links TRBV6-2 or TRBV6-3 to TRBJ2-7; tentatively, D is TRBD2 (6 bases). V lost 5 bases and J lost 11, with 16 bases in between. CDR3 length: 12 amino acids. Germline V lookup: CDR1 MNHEY, CDR2 SVGEGT. As DNA, the CDR3 is TGTGCCAGCAGTCGGGAGTTGCAGAGGGAGTACTTC. Translated, it gives CASSRELQREYF.

V usage is TRBV5-1 and J usage is TRBJ2-7; 8 positions match TRBD1. Trimming removed 2 bases from V and 2 bases from J; junction bases left unmatched: 6. The CDR3 contains 15 residues. Looked up from germline, CDR1 is SGHRS and CDR2 is YFSETQ. The CDR3 loop is CASSFWQGATYEQYF. Here the CDR3 DNA reads TGCGCCAGCAGCTTCTGGCAGGGGGCGACCTACGAGCAGTACTTC.

V is TRBV7-9 and J is TRBJ2-1, with TRBD1 identical over 8 bases. The CDR3 has 13 residues. J was trimmed by 7 bases and V by 10 bases; bases with no gene match: 9. The germline V gene has CDR1 SEHNR and CDR2 FQNEAQ (reference sequence). The CDR3 region has the DNA TGTGCCATCGGACAGGGCGCAGGGAATGAGCAGTTCTTC. Translation: CAIGQGAGNEQFF.

V gene TRBV15 combines with J gene TRBJ1-4; D is possibly TRBD1 (5 bases). The CDR3 spans 16 residues. Germline CDR1 is LNHNV and CDR2 is YYDKDF (reference sequence). V dropped 5 bases and J dropped 0 bases, with 13 bases sitting between them. In DNA, the CDR3 is TGTGCCACCAGCTCGCGTGGGGGTGCAACTAATGAAAAACTGTTTTTT. Protein product: CATSSRGGATNEKLFF.

V is TRBV18 and J is TRBJ1-1; 11 bases fit TRBD1. J lost 9 bases, V lost 6 bases, and 6 bases had no gene match. From germline, CDR1 is KGHSH and CDR2 LQKENI. This CDR3 has 13 amino acids. The CDR3: CASSRGQGGQAFF. CDR3 bases: TGTGCCAGCTCTCGGGGACAGGGGGGTCAAGCTTTCTTT.

The V gene is TRBV11-2, the J gene TRBJ2-1, with D unresolved. Between the trimmed V and J ends, which lost 0 bases and 8 bases, there was a span of 17 bases. Looked up from germline, CDR1 is SGHAT and CDR2 is FQNNGV. The CDR3 totals 16 residues. This chain's CDR3 is CASSLDNPRAWDEQFF. The CDR3 bases are TGTGCCAGCAGCTTAGATAACCCCCGGGCTTGGGATGAGCAGTTCTTC.

The V call is TRBV7-9, the J call TRBJ1-1, with D possibly TRBD1 on 6 matching bases. This CDR3 is built from 11 residues. Trimming pared 6 bases from V and 4 bases from J, leaving 6 bases between. Germline V CDR1 and CDR2: SEHNR, FQNEAQ (reference sequence). Written as DNA, the CDR3 is TGTGCCAGCAGGACAGGCACTGAAGCTTTCTTT. This gives the protein CASRTGTEAFF.

V is TRBV4-2 and J is TRBJ1-2; TRBD1 might be the D (6 bases). CDR1 is LGHNA, CDR2 YNFKEQ, per germline. The CDR3 spans 15 residues. V was shortened by 0 bases and J by 5 bases, with 13 bases between the two germline ends. The DNA for the CDR3 is TGTGCCAGCAGCCAAGAAACAAGGGGGGGTTATGGCTACACCTTC. It translates to CASSQETRGGYGYTF.

V is TRBV2 and J is TRBJ1-2; 9 positions match TRBD1. Germline values: CDR1 SNHLY, CDR2 FYNNEI. The CDR3 sequence is 13 residues long. Trimming took 6 bases from V and 4 from J; bases not matched to a gene: 3. CDR3 in DNA: TGTGCCAGCAGCTCGACAGGGGGCTATGGCTACACCTTC. Amino acids: CASSSTGGYGYTF.

The V call is TRBV12-3 or TRBV12-4, the J call TRBJ1-4, with D unresolved. Trimming cost V 6 bases and J 1 base, with 3 bases left between them. The length of the CDR3 is 12 residues. CDR3 bases: TGTGCCAGCAGGTTAACTAATGAAAAACTGTTTTTT. It is translated as CASRLTNEKLFF.

The rearrangement uses TRBV9 and TRBJ1-1; TRBD1 aligns across 8 bases. The V gene's germline CDR1 is SGDLS and CDR2 YYNGEE. The CDR3 totals 15 residues. V lost 3 bases to trimming and J lost 3 bases; unmatched junction nucleotides: 7. The CDR3 region is CASSAPRGLDTEAFF. Here the CDR3 DNA reads TGTGCCAGCAGCGCACCCAGGGGGCTCGACACTGAAGCTTTCTTT.

The V and J genes are TRBV6-5 and TRBJ2-7; 13 nucleotides line up with TRBD2. After removal of 5 bases from V and 3 bases from J, the junction contained 4 bases not matched to a gene. The CDR3 is 15 residues long. Germline lookup yields CDR1 MNHEY and CDR2 SVGAGI. The CDR3 is CASSPGLAGVYEQYF. The CDR3 DNA follows: TGTGCCAGCAGTCCCGGACTAGCGGGGGTCTACGAGCAGTACTTC.

The V and J genes are TRBV3-1 (or the pseudogene TRBV3-2) and TRBJ2-3, with D perhaps matching TRBD2 (6 bases). The germline V gene has CDR1 LGHDT and CDR2 YNNKEL (reference sequence). The CDR3 is 15 residues long. V was trimmed by 4 bases and J by 6 bases, leaving 17 bases between them. The DNA for the CDR3 is TGTGCCAGCAGCCCCCGGGACTGGGCCTTTGATACGCAGTATTTT. Translating gives CASSPRDWAFDTQYF.

The CDR3 nucleotides are TGTGCCAGCAGTCCCCAGGTGGGGTCTGGGCAGTACTTC. Encoded protein: CASSPQVGSGQYF. This chain links TRBV27 with TRBJ2-7; no reliable D call. The CDR3 length is 13 residues. Trimming removed 5 bases from V and 9 bases from J, with 17 bases in between. CDR1 MNHEY and CDR2 SMNVEV come from the germline V gene (reference sequence).

The chain employs TRBV6-1 and TRBJ2-7; D ambiguous. Germline V CDR1 and CDR2: MNHNS, SASEGT. This CDR3 contains 15 residues. The V and J ends lost 0 bases and 6 bases respectively, with 15 bases between them. The CDR3 loop is CASSEADLGVAEQYF. DNA of the CDR3: TGTGCCAGCAGTGAAGCGGATCTCGGCGTGGCCGAGCAGTACTTC.

This rearrangement joins TRBV7-2 to TRBJ2-5, with D hard to call. Trimming took off 2 bases at V and 2 bases at J, with 9 bases between the two ends. The CDR3 length is 14 residues. The V gene's germline CDR1 is SGHTA and CDR2 FQGNSA. CDR3 sequence reads: CASSLRASQETQYF. The CDR3 DNA reads as TGTGCCAGCAGCTTACGGGCTAGTCAAGAGACCCAGTACTTC.

The gene calls are TRBV29-1 and TRBJ1-3; D remains ambiguous. V lost 3 bases and J lost 0, with 6 bases in between. Germline CDR1 reads SQVTM; CDR2 reads ANQGSEA. The CDR3 runs to 13 residues. The CDR3: CSVETHSGNTIYF. Here the CDR3 DNA reads TGCAGCGTTGAGACCCACTCTGGAAACACCATATATTTT.

The chain couples TRBV7-8 to TRBJ2-1; 12 bases agree with TRBD2. The V segment lost 5 bases and the J segment 3 bases; nucleotides outside the gene matches: 5. Germline V gene data show CDR1 as SGHVS and CDR2 as FQNEAQ. CDR3 length equals 16 residues. DNA for the CDR3: TGTGCCAGCAGCAACGGGACTAGCGGGTTCTACAATGAGCAGTTCTTC. Protein product: CASSNGTSGFYNEQFF. Full variable domain (remainder filled in from reference TRBV7-8 and TRBJ2-1): GAGVSQSPRYKVAKRGQDVALRCDPISGHVSLFWYQQALGQGPEFLTYFQNEAQLDKSGLPSDRFFAERPEGSVSTLKIQRTQQEDSAVYLCASSNGTSGFYNEQFFGPGTRLTVL.

The chain recombines TRBV6-5 with TRBJ2-5; D may be TRBD2 (5 bases). CDR3 length: 14 amino acids. V lost 0 bases, J lost 5 bases, and 10 bases lay in between. Germline lookup yields CDR1 MNHEY and CDR2 SVGAGI. CDR3 loop: CASSYSRGGETQYF. The CDR3 region has the DNA TGTGCCAGCAGTTACTCGAGAGGAGGCGAGACCCAGTACTTC.

The genes are TRBV5-5 and TRBJ2-1; 9 bases agree with TRBD2. This CDR3 has 16 amino acids. J lost 12 bases, V lost 4 bases, and 17 bases had no gene match. Germline V gene data show CDR1 as SGHKS and CDR2 as YYEKEE (reference sequence). CDR3 nucleotide sequence: TGTGCCAGCAGCCCGCGGGGTGGCGGGGGGGCCACTTCGCAGTTCTTC. It translates to CASSPRGGGGATSQFF. Complete variable domain (other parts from reference TRBV5-5 and TRBJ2-1): DAGVTQSPTHLIKTRGQQVTLRCSPISGHKSVSWYQQVLGQGPQFIFQYYEKEERGRGNFPDRFSARQFPNYSSELNVNALLLGDSALYLCASSPRGGGGATSQFFGPGTRLTVL.

The chain has TRBV28 and TRBJ2-1; a weak D match, TRBD1 (6 bases). Trimming cost V 11 bases and J 6 bases, with 8 bases left between them. The CDR3 spans 10 residues. Per the germline V gene, CDR1 is MDHEN and CDR2 is SYDVKM. CDR3 sequence reads: CAWGPNEQFF. As DNA, the CDR3 is TGTGCCTGGGGGCCCAATGAGCAGTTCTTC.

A remark on this clone: One end of the junction is discordant with germline, which a read error may explain. This sequence joins TRBV19 and TRBJ2-7; the match to TRBD2 covers 10 bases. The CDR3 is 13 amino acids. Germline V gene data show CDR1 as LNHDA and CDR2 as SQIVND (reference sequence). CDR3 in amino acids: CASRIAGGGEQYF. The CDR3 nucleotides are TGTGCCAGTAGAATAGCGGGAGGAGGGGAGCAGTACTTC.

The rearrangement links TRBV11-2 to TRBJ2-2; no clear D gene. The V end was cut by 0 bases, the J end by 6 bases, with 5 bases between. Germline CDR1 and CDR2: SGHAT and FQNNGV. The CDR3 spans 13 residues. This CDR3 is CASSLEGPGELFF. DNA of the CDR3: TGTGCCAGCAGCTTAGAGGGTCCCGGGGAGCTGTTTTTT. Full variable domain (missing parts from reference TRBV11-2 and TRBJ2-2): EAGVAQSPRYKIIEKRQSVAFWCNPISGHATLYWYQQILGQGPKLLIQFQNNGVVDDSQLPKDRFSAERLKGVDSTLKIQPAKLEDSAVYLCASSLEGPGELFFGEGSRLTVL.

The chain carries TRBV6-5 and TRBJ2-1; no definite D call. The CDR3 sequence is 16 residues long. Per germline, CDR1 MNHEY and CDR2 SVGAGI. The ends were cut back, 2 bases at V and 4 bases at J, with 15 bases in the middle. Here the CDR3 DNA reads TGTGCCAGCAGTTACAGTGTAGCCCCTTCATACAATGAGCAGTTCTTC. As protein: CASSYSVAPSYNEQFF.

The chain links TRBV29-1 to TRBJ2-5; 10 positions agree with TRBD2. The CDR3 is made up of 17 amino acids. Germline V gene lookup returns CDR1 SQVTM and CDR2 ANQGSEA. Unmatched junction bases numbered 12, after V lost 0 bases and J lost 5 bases. DNA of the CDR3: TGCAGCGTTGAAGATCTCCTAGCGGGAGCTAAAGGGGAGACCCAGTACTTC. Protein sequence: CSVEDLLAGAKGETQYF.

J is TRBJ2-7 and V is TRBV6-5, with D perhaps TRBD2 (6 bases). V dropped 6 bases and J dropped 1 base, with 13 bases sitting between them. This CDR3 spans 14 amino acids. Germline V gene sequence: CDR1 MNHEY, CDR2 SVGAGI. CDR3 region: CASSTYGTSYEQYF. CDR3 nucleotides: TGTGCCAGCAGCACTTACGGGACTTCCTACGAGCAGTACTTC.